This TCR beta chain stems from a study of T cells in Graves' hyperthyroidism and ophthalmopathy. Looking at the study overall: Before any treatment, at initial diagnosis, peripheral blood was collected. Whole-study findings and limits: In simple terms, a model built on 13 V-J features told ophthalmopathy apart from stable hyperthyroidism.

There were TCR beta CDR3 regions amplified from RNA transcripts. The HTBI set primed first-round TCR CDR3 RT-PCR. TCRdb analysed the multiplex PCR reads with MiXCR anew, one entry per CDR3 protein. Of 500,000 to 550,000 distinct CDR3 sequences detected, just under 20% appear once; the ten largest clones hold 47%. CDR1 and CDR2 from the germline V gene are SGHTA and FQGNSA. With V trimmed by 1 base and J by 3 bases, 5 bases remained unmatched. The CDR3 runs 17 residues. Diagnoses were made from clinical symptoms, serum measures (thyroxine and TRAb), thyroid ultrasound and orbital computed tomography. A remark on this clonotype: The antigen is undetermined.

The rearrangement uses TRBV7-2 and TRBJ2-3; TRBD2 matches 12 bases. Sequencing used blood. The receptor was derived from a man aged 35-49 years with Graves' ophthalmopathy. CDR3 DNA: TGTGCCAGCAGCTTAGGGGTCCTAGCGGGGGGGACAGATACGCAGTATTTT. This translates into CASSLGVLAGGTDTQYF.